This T cell receptor beta chain originates from a study of CD8+CD57+ T cells in acquired aplastic anemia. Concerning this clonotype itself: A read error is likely, as this CDR3 ends without the conserved phenylalanine or tryptophan. The DNA is omitted, as the CDR3 cannot be located on it reliably, and the CDR3 follows TCRdb's listing.

CDR3 and TCR beta VDJ profiling relied on a genomic DNA template. MiXCR was run by TCRdb on the reads, yielding one entry per CDR3 protein. This sample has about 190,000 distinct CDR3 sequences; roughly 56% occur once, and the top ten carry more than 15%. The CDR3 spans 12 residues, counting both ends. The V gene's germline CDR1 is DFQATT and CDR2 SNEGSKA (reference sequence). V gene TRBV20-1 combines with J gene TRBJ2-3. Sequenced: sorted CD4+, CD8+, or CD8+CD57+ T cells (not recorded which) from PBMCs. The TCR originated in a human donor in good health, serving as a control. The chain's CDR3 is CSASRLITVGVY.